This TCR beta chain was identified in a study of blood T cells in healthy people across ages. Sample-barcoded 5' priming and a J-beta primer mix drove a second PCR of about 7 to 12 cycles. TCRdb reanalysed the 5' RACE reads using MiXCR and keeps one entry per CDR3 protein. The sample includes about a million distinct CDR3 sequences, around 49% of them seen just once. Comment on this clonotype: Its antigen remains unidentified.

From germline, CDR1 is LGHDT and CDR2 YNNKEL (reference sequence). This CDR3 has 15 amino acids. Deletions cut 0 bases from V and 0 bases from J, with 8 bases between. General study points: A greater number of naive CD4+ cells and higher diversity distinguished long-lived donors from aged donors.

This sequence joins TRBV3-1 and TRBJ1-2; D is unclear. This sequence was found in a man aged 25 to 40 in good health. The sequenced material came from blood. For the CDR3, the DNA is TGTGCCAGCAGCCAAGATATCGGGCCTAACTATGGCTACACCTTC. Amino acid sequence: CASSQDIGPNYGYTF. Full variable domain (remainder filled in from reference TRBV3-1 and TRBJ1-2): DTAVSQTPKYLVTQMGNDKSIKCEQNLGHDTMYWYKQDSKKFLKIMFSYNNKELIINETVPNRFSPKSPDKAHLNLHINSLELGDSAVYFCASSQDIGPNYGYTFGSGTRLTVV.